The clone carrying this T cell receptor (beta chain) was counted a few times. The data derive from a study of blood T cell repertoires in COVID-19. Study background: Sites in the United States, Italy and Spain provided acute and convalescent COVID-19 samples.

The table came from immunoSEQ multiplex PCR; TCRdb's copy has only in-frame clones and leaves some out. The table lists roughly 120,000 clones, 85% to 90% of them singletons. This TCR came from a man in his 60s with acute or convalescent COVID-19. The sequenced material came from peripheral blood.

CDR3 in amino acids: CASSLPTSGRTGELFF. CDR3 nucleotides: TGTGCCAGCAGTTTACCAACTAGCGGGAGAACCGGGGAGCTGTTTTTT. The chain recombines TRBV6-6 with TRBJ2-2; TRBD2 aligns across 11 bases. V lost 4 bases, J lost 5 bases, and 6 bases stayed unmatched. The CDR3 extends over 16 amino acids. Germline CDR1 is MNHNY and CDR2 is SVGAGI (reference sequence).